A single sample gave rise to the 17 T cell receptor beta chains below, sequenced in a study of CD8 T cells in ankylosing spondylitis. TCRdb reanalysed the 5' RACE reads using MiXCR and keeps one entry per CDR3 protein. Of approximately 110,000 distinct CDR3 sequences listed, nearly 25% are singletons. Sequences were obtained from synovial fluid, either unsorted or a sorted T cell fraction (not recorded which). The receptors stem from a male donor with ankylosing spondylitis.

This chain connects TRBV5-8 to TRBJ1-2, with D possibly being TRBD1 (5 bases). CDR3 size: 14 residues. The germline CDR1 and CDR2 sequences are SGHTS and YDEGEE. V was clipped by 6 bases and J by 4 bases, with 16 bases between them. CDR3 bases: TGTGCCAGCACCGAAGGGACTGGCCGCTATGGCTACACCTTC. Its translation is CASTEGTGRYGYTF.

The sample holds one count of this clonotype. The chain joins TRBV25-1 to TRBJ2-2; 7 bases are shared with TRBD1. The V segment lost 2 bases and the J segment 4 bases; nucleotides outside the gene matches: 7. The CDR3 runs 16 residues. Germline CDR1 MGHDK, CDR2 SYGVNS. The CDR3 DNA reads TGTGCCAGCAGTGAACCTCGGGACAGCGGCACCGGGGAGCTGTTTTTT. As protein: CASSEPRDSGTGELFF.

The chain is built from TRBV7-2 and TRBJ2-5; maybe TRBD1 (5 bases). The CDR3 consists of 14 residues. CDR1 SGHTA and CDR2 FQGNSA come from the germline V gene. V dropped 3 bases and J dropped 1 base, with 9 bases sitting between them. CDR3 nucleotide sequence: TGTGCCAGCAGCTTGGAGACAGCCCAAGAGACCCAGTACTTC. Amino acids: CASSLETAQETQYF.

The V and J genes are TRBV5-1 and TRBJ1-2; D is possibly TRBD1 (5 bases). The CDR3 has 14 residues. Trimming removed 4 bases from V and 2 bases from J, with 12 bases in between. The germline CDR1 and CDR2 sequences are SGHRS and YFSETQ. The CDR3 DNA reads as TGCGCCAGCAGCCTGGGTCGACAGAACTATGGCTACACCTTC. Translated: CASSLGRQNYGYTF. Using reference TRBV5-1 and TRBJ1-2 for the parts outside the CDR3, the full variable domain is KAGVTQTPRYLIKTRGQQVTLSCSPISGHRSVSWYQQTPGQGLQFLFEYFSETQRNKGNFPGRFSGRQFSNSRSEMNVSTLELGDSALYLCASSLGRQNYGYTFGSGTRLTVV.

J is TRBJ1-5 and V is TRBV11-2; TRBD1 matches 8 bases. The V gene end was trimmed by 5 bases and the J gene end by 3 bases; junction bases not matched to a gene: 3. CDR3 length: 14 residues. The germline CDR1 and CDR2 sequences are SGHAT and FQNNGV. CDR3 sequence (DNA): TGTGCCAGCAGCCCGACAGGGGTCAATCAGCCCCAGCATTTT. It specifies CASSPTGVNQPQHF. Drawing the rest from reference TRBV11-2 and TRBJ1-5, the complete variable domain is EAGVAQSPRYKIIEKRQSVAFWCNPISGHATLYWYQQILGQGPKLLIQFQNNGVVDDSQLPKDRFSAERLKGVDSTLKIQPAKLEDSAVYLCASSPTGVNQPQHFGDGTRLSIL.

This clonotype was recorded many times. The rearrangement links TRBV27 to TRBJ2-3; possibly TRBD1 for D (6 bases). Germline loops: CDR1 MNHEY, CDR2 SMNVEV (reference sequence). The CDR3 is made up of 15 amino acids. Trimming left V 9 bases short and J 0 bases short, with 16 bases between. CDR3 sequence reads: CASLRAGESTDTQYF. CDR3 bases: TGTGCCAGTTTGAGGGCAGGGGAGAGCACAGATACGCAGTATTTT.

This chain links TRBV2 with TRBJ1-4, with 7 bases lining up with TRBD1. This CDR3 is built from 12 residues. The J segment lost 8 bases and the V segment lost 7 bases, leaving 4 bases of the junction unmatched. CDR1 and CDR2 from the germline V gene are SNHLY and FYNNEI. The CDR3 sequence is CASKQGVEKLFF. The CDR3 DNA is TGTGCCAGCAAGCAGGGGGTCGAAAAACTGTTTTTT.

Ten or more counts support this clonotype. This sequence joins TRBV2 and TRBJ1-1; possible D gene TRBD1, 6 bases. The CDR3 runs 13 residues. The germline V and J ends were trimmed by 1 base and 12 bases, with 15 bases remaining between them. Germline CDR1 reads SNHLY; CDR2 reads FYNNEI. The chain's CDR3 is CASSEENRVRPFF. CDR3 nucleotide sequence: TGTGCCAGCAGTGAAGAAAACAGGGTGAGGCCTTTCTTT.

This clonotype appeared a few times. The chain joins TRBV5-1 to TRBJ2-3, with D tentatively TRBD2 (5 bases). Trimming pared 5 bases from V and 0 bases from J, leaving 13 bases between. The CDR3 contains 15 residues. From germline, CDR1 is SGHRS and CDR2 YFSETQ. The CDR3 DNA reads TGCGCCAGCAGAATAGAGGGTCGTAGCACAGATACGCAGTATTTT. Amino acid sequence: CASRIEGRSTDTQYF. The full variable domain, its missing parts supplied by reference TRBV5-1 and TRBJ2-3, is KAGVTQTPRYLIKTRGQQVTLSCSPISGHRSVSWYQQTPGQGLQFLFEYFSETQRNKGNFPGRFSGRQFSNSRSEMNVSTLELGDSALYLCASRIEGRSTDTQYFGPGTRLTVL.

As to this clonotype: One junction end does not reproduce the germline sequence, and a read error may be involved. Written as DNA, the CDR3 is TGTGCCAGCGGCGTAGGTGAACCCTATGGCTACACCTTC. Residues: CASGVGEPYGYTF. This chain links TRBV9 with TRBJ1-2; no definite D call. Looked up from germline, CDR1 is SGDLS and CDR2 is YYNGEE. The CDR3 is 13 residues long.

This clonotype was detected a few times. The gene calls are TRBV4-2 and TRBJ2-1, with 7 bases fitting TRBD2. Germline V gives CDR1 LGHNA, CDR2 YNFKEQ. CDR3 length: 17 residues. Trimming took 4 bases from V and 5 from J; bases not matched to a gene: 14. CDR3 coding DNA: TGTGCCAGCAGCCGCTCCGGGGGGACTAACCCTAACAATGAGCAGTTCTTC. This sequence encodes CASSRSGGTNPNNEQFF.

This clonotype was detected many times. The V gene is TRBV27, the J gene TRBJ2-3; D ambiguous. Between the trimmed V and J ends, which lost 4 bases and 5 bases, there was a span of 10 bases. The germline V gene encodes CDR1 MNHEY and CDR2 SMNVEV (reference sequence). The CDR3 loop spans 13 amino acids. CDR3 sequence (DNA): TGTGCCAGCAGTTCAGTCCTGGGAGATACGCAGTATTTT. It encodes CASSSVLGDTQYF.

With respect to this clonotype: The final CDR3 position lacks the conserved phenylalanine or tryptophan, pointing to a likely read error. The DNA is omitted, as the CDR3 cannot be located on it reliably, and the CDR3 follows TCRdb's listing. The rearrangement joins TRBV11-2 to TRBJ2-5; TRBD2, the D gene given by the table, was not confirmed from the DNA. Inclusive of both ends, the CDR3 amounts to 14 amino acids. Germline CDR1 and CDR2: SGHAT and FQNNGV. This chain's CDR3 is CASSLDLLELVHSL.

This clonotype was seen a few times. The chain combines TRBV20-1 with TRBJ1-3; D might be TRBD1 (5 bases). The V and J ends lost 6 bases and 1 base respectively, with 10 bases between them. Germline CDR1 is DFQATT and CDR2 is SNEGSKA (reference sequence). This CDR3 has 13 amino acids. The CDR3 nucleotides read TGCAGTGCGTGGGGGAATTCTGGAAACACCATATATTTT. Translated: CSAWGNSGNTIYF.

The chain uses TRBV29-1 and TRBJ1-1, with D unclear. Per germline, CDR1 SQVTM and CDR2 ANQGSEA. Trimming stripped 4 bases from V and 4 bases from J, with 4 bases between. This CDR3 region has 10 residues. CDR3 sequence (DNA): TGCAGCGTTGGGCCCACTGAAGCTTTCTTT. Amino acid sequence: CSVGPTEAFF.

This clonotype was picked up a small number of times. The chain is built from TRBV7-9 and TRBJ2-1; 10 bases fit TRBD2. CDR1 and CDR2 (germline): SEHNR, FQNEAQ (reference sequence). This CDR3 has 15 amino acids. V lost 2 bases and J lost 5; bases outside the gene matches: 3. In DNA form, the CDR3 reads TGTGCCAGCAGCTTAATTGGACTAGCGGACAATGAGCAGTTCTTC. Translating it yields CASSLIGLADNEQFF.

The chain is built from TRBV7-7 and TRBJ2-1; the match to TRBD1 covers 8 bases. This CDR3 contains 13 residues. Per germline, CDR1 SSHAT and CDR2 FNYEAQ (reference sequence). With V trimmed by 3 bases and J by 8 bases, 3 bases remained unmatched. The CDR3 nucleotides read TGTGCCAGCAGCTTGGACAGGGATGATGAGCAGTTCTTC. The encoded protein is CASSLDRDDEQFF.